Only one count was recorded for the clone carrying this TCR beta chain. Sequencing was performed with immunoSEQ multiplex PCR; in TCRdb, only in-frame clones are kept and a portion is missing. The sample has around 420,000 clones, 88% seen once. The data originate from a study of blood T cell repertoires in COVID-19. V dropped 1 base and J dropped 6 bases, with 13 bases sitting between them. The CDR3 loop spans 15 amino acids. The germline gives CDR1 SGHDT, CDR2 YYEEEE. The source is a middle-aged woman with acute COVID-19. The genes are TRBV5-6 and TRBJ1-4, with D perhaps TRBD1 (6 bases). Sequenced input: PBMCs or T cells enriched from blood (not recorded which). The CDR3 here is CASSLMAGDYEKLFF. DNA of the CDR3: TGTGCCAGCAGCTTGATGGCAGGGGATTATGAAAAACTGTTTTTT.